The present T cell receptor beta chain was sequenced within a study of T cells after yellow fever vaccination. Study-wide points: The secondary response peaked faster, at day 5 versus 15, but was weaker.

This CDR3 contains 13 residues. The V gene lost 4 bases and the J gene lost 2 bases, with 7 bases spanning the gap. CDR1 WNHNN and CDR2 SYGVQD come from the germline V gene (reference sequence). A note on this clonotype: Its antigen is still unknown.

MiXCR was run by TCRdb on the 5' RACE reads, yielding one entry per CDR3 protein. The profile shows about 240,000 distinct CDR3 sequences, about 3.5% of them singletons. Sequenced material: PBMCs, taken 15 days after the yellow fever booster vaccination. The chain links TRBV10-1 to TRBJ2-3; the D is unclear. This clonotype was obtained from a man between 18 and 35 years old who received the YFV17D yellow fever vaccine. This chain's CDR3 is CASSAADTDTQYF. CDR3 DNA sequence: TGCGCCAGCAGTGCGGCCGACACAGATACGCAGTATTTT.